These 4 T cell receptor beta chains were all obtained from the same sample, sequenced in a study of PD-1 blockade in classical Hodgkin lymphoma. Each patient relapsed following autologous stem cell transplantation, and prior brentuximab vedotin exposure differed. Using immunoSEQ multiplex PCR, the repertoire was profiled, and TCRdb retains in-frame clones only, with some absent. Here the sample spans 43,000 or so clones, around nine tenths being singletons. The sequences come from peripheral blood mononuclear cells (PBMCs), collected at baseline. The receptors were gathered from a human donor with classical Hodgkin lymphoma.

J is TRBJ2-3 and V is TRBV7-8; 10 nucleotides align to TRBD2. Germline CDR1 reads SGHVS; CDR2 reads FQNEAQ. Germline trimming cut 4 bases from V and 6 bases from J; bases unmatched to any gene: 13. CDR3 length: 17 residues. The CDR3 loop reads CASSSPPSGGARDTQYF. The DNA for the CDR3 is TGTGCCAGCAGCTCCCCCCCGAGCGGGGGGGCAAGGGATACGCAGTATTTT.

J is TRBJ2-7 and V is TRBV11-1, with 10 bases aligning to TRBD2. J gave up 6 bases and V 2 bases, and 7 bases lay outside the gene matches. Germline V lookup: CDR1 SGHAT, CDR2 FQDESV (reference sequence). The CDR3 runs 15 residues. The CDR3 coding sequence is TGTGCCAGCAGCTTACTAGCGGGAGATCTACGCGAGCAGTACTTC. This encodes CASSLLAGDLREQYF. The whole variable domain, filled in from reference TRBV11-1 and TRBJ2-7, reads EAEVAQSPRYKITEKSQAVAFWCDPISGHATLYWYRQILGQGPELLVQFQDESVVDDSQLPKDRFSAERLKGVDSTLKIQPAELGDSAMYLCASSLLAGDLREQYFGPGTRLTVT.

This chain uses TRBV4-3 with TRBJ2-7, with 8 bases identical to TRBD1. In germline, CDR1 is LGHNA, CDR2 YSLEER. With V trimmed by 0 bases and J by 4 bases, 11 bases remained unmatched. The CDR3 covers 17 residues. DNA of the CDR3: TGCGCCAGCAGCCAAGAAAGGGGACAGGCTAGGGTTTACGAGCAGTACTTC. Translation: CASSQERGQARVYEQYF.

The chain carries TRBV7-9 and TRBJ2-5; D gene ambiguous. The CDR3 length is 16 residues. The V end was cut by 5 bases, the J end by 4 bases, with 20 bases between. Germline-derived CDR1 and CDR2 are SEHNR and FQNEAQ (reference sequence). The CDR3 DNA is TGTGCCAGCAGCCCCCCCTCTGTAGCCGGTGGAGAGACCCAGTACTTC. This translates into CASSPPSVAGGETQYF.